Each of the 27 T cell receptor beta chains below was sequenced from the same sample in a study of T-cell memory formation after mild COVID-19. TCRdb reprocessed the 5' RACE reads with MiXCR, giving one entry per CDR3 protein. The sample comprises about 58,000 distinct CDR3 sequences, around a quarter of which are singletons, and roughly 47% rests with the top ten. Sequenced input: PBMCs or a T cell subset sorted from them (not recorded which). These receptors all come from a man between 18 and 29 years old who had mild COVID-19 (a few samples of this study predate the infection). Cell type and time point are not known.

The CDR3 coding sequence is TGTGCCAGCGAAGGTGCCGGGGAGCTGTTTTTT. It is translated as CASEGAGELFF. This chain links TRBV4-2 with TRBJ2-2; D is unresolved. This CDR3 has 11 amino acids. From germline, CDR1 is LGHNA and CDR2 YNFKEQ. V was clipped by 8 bases and J by 6 bases, with 7 bases between them.

This sequence joins TRBV12-3 or TRBV12-4 and TRBJ2-5; D uncertain. This CDR3 is 14 amino acids long. With 6 bases removed from V and 0 bases from J, the gap between germline ends came to 11 bases. The CDR3 nucleotides read TGTGCCAGCAGGGGAAGCGTGTACCAAGAGACCCAGTACTTC. Translation: CASRGSVYQETQYF.

The rearrangement uses TRBV5-1 and TRBJ2-2; D tentatively reads TRBD1 or TRBD2 (5 bases each). The ends were cut back, 5 bases at V and 1 base at J, with 18 bases in the middle. The CDR3 is made up of 17 amino acids. The germline V gene has CDR1 SGHRS and CDR2 YFSETQ. CDR3 protein: CASRGRQRGENTGELFF. In DNA form, the CDR3 reads TGCGCCAGCAGGGGACGGCAAAGGGGAGAGAACACCGGGGAGCTGTTTTTT. Based on the CDR3 plus reference TRBV5-1 and TRBJ2-2, the full variable domain is KAGVTQTPRYLIKTRGQQVTLSCSPISGHRSVSWYQQTPGQGLQFLFEYFSETQRNKGNFPGRFSGRQFSNSRSEMNVSTLELGDSALYLCASRGRQRGENTGELFFGEGSRLTVL.

The count of this clonotype is one. V is TRBV7-2 and J is TRBJ2-5, with TRBD1 matching 7 bases. The CDR3 spans 14 residues. Germline lookup yields CDR1 SGHTA and CDR2 FQGNSA. Trimming cost V 4 bases and J 0 bases; bases outside gene matches: 2. CDR3 sequence (DNA): TGTGCCAGCAGCTCGACAGGGTACCAAGAGACCCAGTACTTC. Its translation is CASSSTGYQETQYF.

This clonotype was detected only a few times. The rearrangement uses TRBV29-1 and TRBJ2-1; TRBD1 matches at 8 bases. The V segment lost 5 bases and the J segment 8 bases; nucleotides outside the gene matches: 8. Looked up from germline, CDR1 is SQVTM and CDR2 is ANQGSEA. The CDR3 has 13 residues. CDR3 DNA: TGCAGCGTTTTCGGACAGGGTATAGATGAGCAGTTCTTC. Its protein is CSVFGQGIDEQFF.

In DNA, the CDR3 is TGTGCCAGCACAAGCGGGGTAGTATACGAGCAGTACTTC. It encodes CASTSGVVYEQYF. The V gene is TRBV7-2, the J gene TRBJ2-7; TRBD2 matches 7 bases. CDR3 length equals 13 residues. CDR1 and CDR2 (germline): SGHTA, FQGNSA. Germline trimming cut 7 bases from V and 4 bases from J; bases unmatched to any gene: 7.

This clonotype was observed a handful of times. The chain employs TRBV4-3 and TRBJ2-3, with D hard to call. Germline CDR1 is LGHNA and CDR2 is YSLEER. Trimming removed 0 bases at V and 2 bases at J, with 9 bases between. CDR3 length: 15 residues. The DNA of the CDR3 is TGCGCCAGCAGCCAAGATAAGCAGGTCACAGATACGCAGTATTTT. Translating it yields CASSQDKQVTDTQYF.

This clonotype was detected a few times. The chain uses TRBV2 and TRBJ2-7, with no clear D. Germline values: CDR1 SNHLY, CDR2 FYNNEI. Trimming took 4 bases from V and 3 from J, leaving 4 bases between them. This CDR3 has 11 amino acids. DNA of the CDR3: TGTGCCAGCAGTGTTAGCTACGAGCAGTACGTC. Translation gives CASSVSYEQYV.

This clonotype showed up just a few times. The chain is built from TRBV29-1 and TRBJ2-3; 8 bases match TRBD2. The V and J ends lost 0 bases and 0 bases, in that order; junction bases with no gene match: 8. There are 17 residues in the CDR3. CDR1 and CDR2 (germline): SQVTM, ANQGSEA. CDR3: CSVEERGGTRSTDTQYF. In nucleotides, the CDR3 is TGCAGCGTTGAAGAACGGGGGGGCACCCGCAGCACAGATACGCAGTATTTT.

The chain's CDR3 is CASLGAGGAYNEQFF. In nucleotides, the CDR3 is TGTGCCAGCCTAGGGGCGGGGGGGGCTTACAATGAGCAGTTCTTC. The chain joins TRBV27 to TRBJ2-1; TRBD2 aligns across 9 bases. CDR3 size: 15 residues. Losses at the gene ends were 8 bases for V and 4 bases for J; bases not matched to a gene: 9. The V gene's germline CDR1 is MNHEY and CDR2 SMNVEV (reference sequence).

V and J are TRBV25-1 and TRBJ2-3; D unresolved. CDR1 and CDR2 (germline): MGHDK, SYGVNS. Trimming shortened V by 5 bases and J by 6 bases, and 9 bases separated the two germline ends. CDR3 size: 12 residues. The CDR3 spells CASSYGVDTQYF. CDR3 DNA: TGTGCCAGCAGTTATGGGGTGGATACGCAGTATTTT.

This clonotype has a handful of counts. An end of the junction differs from the germline gene, which may be a read error. This chain joins TRBV12-3 or TRBV12-4 and TRBJ2-1; D gene uncertain. This CDR3 is 12 amino acids long. CDR3 DNA sequence: TGTGCCAGCAGTATAGCTTACAATGAGCAGTTCTTC. Translation gives CASSIAYNEQFF.

In DNA form, the CDR3 reads TGTGCCAGCAGCCCTCTAGCGGGGGGGGCCCGGTCCTACGAGCAGTACTTC. Its translation: CASSPLAGGARSYEQYF. The chain combines TRBV7-9 with TRBJ2-7, with TRBD2 identical over 12 bases. J was trimmed by 1 base and V by 5 bases; bases with no gene match: 9. Germline values: CDR1 SEHNR, CDR2 FQNEAQ (reference sequence). This CDR3 is built from 17 residues.

This clonotype has a handful of counts. J is TRBJ2-6 and V is TRBV12-3 or TRBV12-4; no reliable D call. There are 16 residues in the CDR3. Trimming took off 10 bases at V and 0 bases at J, with 16 bases between the two ends. The CDR3 is CATAERRSSGANVLTF. In DNA, the CDR3 is TGTGCCACCGCCGAGCGCCGGAGCTCTGGGGCCAACGTCCTGACTTTC.

The rearrangement links TRBV12-5 to TRBJ1-1; D gene uncertain. Deletions cut 4 bases from V and 3 bases from J, with 6 bases between. The CDR3 length is 12 residues. Germline CDR1 reads LGHNT; CDR2 reads FRNRAP. The CDR3 reads CASGSQDTEAFF. Written as DNA, the CDR3 is TGTGCTAGTGGTTCTCAGGACACTGAAGCTTTCTTT.

V usage is TRBV4-1 and J usage is TRBJ2-4; 9 nucleotides align to TRBD1. Germline lookup yields CDR1 MGHRA and CDR2 YSYEKL. The CDR3 is 17 amino acids. With 5 bases clipped from V and 1 base from J, the junction kept 9 bases outside the gene matches. CDR3 sequence reads: CASSIRGQGLAKNIQYF. CDR3 DNA: TGCGCCAGCAGCATTCGGGGACAGGGCCTGGCCAAAAACATTCAGTACTTC.

The chain couples TRBV12-3 or TRBV12-4 to TRBJ2-2, with D uncertain. The V end lost 6 bases, the J end lost 2 bases, and 7 bases lay between the germline ends. This CDR3 has 13 amino acids. The CDR3 loop is CASRPTNTGELFF. For the CDR3, the DNA is TGTGCCAGCAGGCCCACTAACACCGGGGAGCTGTTTTTT.

The chain couples TRBV6-5 to TRBJ2-5, with D perhaps matching TRBD1 or TRBD2 (6 bases each). The CDR3 has 15 residues. Germline lookup yields CDR1 MNHEY and CDR2 SVGAGI. Deletions cut 2 bases from V and 4 bases from J, with 14 bases between. In nucleotides, the CDR3 is TGTGCCAGCAGTTACGGTCGGGGGCAGCGAGAGACCCAGTACTTC. It is translated as CASSYGRGQRETQYF.

The chain carries TRBV7-9 and TRBJ2-7; 8 bases match TRBD1. Trimming took 4 bases from V and 3 from J; bases not matched to a gene: 8. The CDR3 consists of 15 residues. CDR1 SEHNR and CDR2 FQNEAQ come from the germline V gene (reference sequence). CDR3 protein: CASSSGGEVGYEQYF. DNA of the CDR3: TGTGCCAGCAGCTCAGGGGGCGAGGTCGGCTACGAGCAGTACTTC.

The chain is built from TRBV5-1 and TRBJ2-7; 7 bases are shared with TRBD1. The CDR3 covers 15 residues. J gave up 2 bases and V 0 bases, and 5 bases lay outside the gene matches. Germline V lookup: CDR1 SGHRS, CDR2 YFSETQ. The CDR3 loop is CASSLATGYAYEQYV. The CDR3 DNA sequence: TGCGCCAGCAGCTTGGCGACAGGGTACGCCTACGAGCAGTACGTC.

V and J are TRBV18 and TRBJ2-7; D may be TRBD1 (6 bases). Germline CDR1 reads KGHSH; CDR2 reads LQKENI. The V gene lost 6 bases and the J gene lost 7 bases, with 16 bases spanning the gap. This CDR3 has 13 residues. CDR3 coding DNA: TGTGCCAGCTCGGAAGGGGGACGTCGGGAGCAGTACGTC. It is translated as CASSEGGRREQYV.

The chain has TRBV5-1 and TRBJ2-3; D possibly matches TRBD1 or TRBD2 (6 bases each). Trimming stripped 1 base from V and 5 bases from J, with 14 bases between. Germline values: CDR1 SGHRS, CDR2 YFSETQ. There are 15 residues in the CDR3. The CDR3 reads CASSLMGGRGDTQYF. In DNA, the CDR3 is TGCGCCAGCAGCTTGATGGGGGGCCGGGGAGATACGCAGTATTTT. Full variable domain (remainder filled in from reference TRBV5-1 and TRBJ2-3): KAGVTQTPRYLIKTRGQQVTLSCSPISGHRSVSWYQQTPGQGLQFLFEYFSETQRNKGNFPGRFSGRQFSNSRSEMNVSTLELGDSALYLCASSLMGGRGDTQYFGPGTRLTVL.

CDR3 sequence reads: CASSQDIGDYEQYF. The CDR3 DNA is TGCGCCAGCAGCCAAGATATCGGGGACTACGAGCAGTACTTC. The chain carries TRBV4-3 and TRBJ2-7; D may be TRBD2 (5 bases). The germline V gene encodes CDR1 LGHNA and CDR2 YSLEER. V shed 0 bases and J shed 3 bases, with 9 bases lying between them. This CDR3 has 14 amino acids.

On this clonotype itself: Its ends do not fully match the called genes, so a read error is possible. Here the CDR3 reads CASSLDRPMEPALLF. CDR3 nucleotide sequence: TGTGCCAGCAGTTTGGACAGGCCCATGGAGCCGGCCTTGCTCTTT. The V call is TRBV6-2 or TRBV6-3, the J call TRBJ1-1; 7 nucleotides line up with TRBD1. The length of the CDR3 is 15 residues. Germline CDR1 is MNHEY and CDR2 is SVGEGT.

This clonotype was found a few times. The chain combines TRBV5-1 with TRBJ2-2; D possibly corresponds to TRBD2 (5 bases). Trimming cost V 1 base and J 5 bases, with 12 bases left between them. The germline gives CDR1 SGHRS, CDR2 YFSETQ. The CDR3 has 15 residues. DNA for the CDR3: TGCGCCAGCAGCTTGACAGACTACGAGACCGGGGAGCTGTTTTTT. Translated, it gives CASSLTDYETGELFF. Using reference TRBV5-1 and TRBJ2-2 for the parts outside the CDR3, the full variable domain is KAGVTQTPRYLIKTRGQQVTLSCSPISGHRSVSWYQQTPGQGLQFLFEYFSETQRNKGNFPGRFSGRQFSNSRSEMNVSTLELGDSALYLCASSLTDYETGELFFGEGSRLTVL.

This clonotype has a handful of counts. V gene TRBV5-1 combines with J gene TRBJ2-2; D perhaps matches TRBD2 (6 bases). Germline V CDR1 and CDR2: SGHRS, YFSETQ. The V end was cut by 1 base, the J end by 6 bases, with 10 bases between. This CDR3 region has 14 residues. The DNA of the CDR3 is TGCGCCAGCAGCTTGAACTGGAGGGCCGGGGAGCTGTTTTTT. It codes for CASSLNWRAGELFF.

This chain joins TRBV12-3 or TRBV12-4 and TRBJ1-6; a possible D gene is TRBD1 (6 bases). The CDR3 runs 16 residues. Trimming pared 3 bases from V and 0 bases from J, leaving 9 bases between. In DNA, the CDR3 is TGTGCCAGCAGTTTCGGACAGAGCTCCTATAATTCACCCCTCCACTTT. Protein: CASSFGQSSYNSPLHF.